At least ten counts were recorded for the clone carrying this T cell receptor (beta chain). The target antigen is unknown. Quantitative barcoded 5'-RACE was used to prepare TCR beta libraries. TCRdb passed the 5' RACE reads through MiXCR, listing each CDR3 protein once. The sample lists hundreds of thousands of distinct CDR3 sequences; 9.5% to 15% were seen once. The record originates from a study of CD8 T cells in ankylosing spondylitis. General study points: Enrichment of disease-linked clones was reportedly significant in matched ankylosing spondylitis synovial fluid. Some motif variants had been reported before (in reactive arthritis synovial fluid and blood). Seven to nine highly homologous variants formed a TCR beta motif that appeared characteristic of ankylosing spondylitis blood.

CDR1 KGHDR and CDR2 SFDVKD come from the germline V gene. The V gene lost 2 bases and the J gene lost 8 bases, with 12 bases spanning the gap. CDR3 size: 14 residues. The rearrangement uses TRBV24-1 and TRBJ2-1, with D unresolved. This receptor was identified in a male donor with ankylosing spondylitis. The sample comprised blood, either unsorted or a sorted T cell fraction (not recorded which). The CDR3 nucleotides read TGTGCCACCAGTGATTGGAAGGTCAGCGATGAGCAGTTCTTC. Its protein is CATSDWKVSDEQFF.